A selection of T cell receptor beta chains follows, all from one sample in a study of identical twins. A single record per CDR3 protein comes from TCRdb applying MiXCR to the 5' RACE reads. The data hold about 700,000 distinct CDR3 sequences, with roughly 8% observed a single time. These data also formed part of another study, on yellow fever vaccine responses in identical twins.

The source material was PBMCs. These receptors came from a young woman in good health. Both conserved end residues are part of each CDR3.

TRBJ2-1 | TRBV20-1 | CSARVGSSYNEQFF
TRBJ1-1 | TRBV6-5 | CASSSLPDRANTEAFF
TRBJ2-7 | TRBV28 | CASSSPGVHEQYF
TRBJ2-3 | TRBV20-1 | CSARMTDTQYF
TRBJ2-1 | TRBV20-1 | CSVSDNEQFF
TRBJ2-7 | TRBV5-1 | CASSSGTDEQYF
TRBJ2-3 | TRBV6-5 | CASSYWIAGGHGDTQYF
TRBJ2-2 | TRBV19 | CASSKKTTAARNTGELFF
TRBJ2-1 | TRBV6-2/TRBV6-3 | CASSYVSGNHEQFF
TRBJ2-1 | TRBV4-1 | CASSHFGLAGAGEQFF
TRBJ2-1 | TRBV7-2 | CASSLALAGGLNEQFF
TRBJ2-1 | TRBV7-9 | CASNSLAGGEEQFF
TRBJ1-1 | TRBV6-2/TRBV6-3 | CASRRGITEAFF
TRBJ1-1 | TRBV3-1 | CASSQGRVEGAFF
TRBJ2-7 | TRBV20-1 | CSAVGGTASYEQYF
TRBJ1-1 | TRBV2 | CAGDRGDTEAFF
TRBJ2-5 | TRBV24-1 | CATSDRRDRAQETQYF
TRBJ2-1 | TRBV28 | CASSLMGAAGNEQFF
TRBJ1-2 | TRBV29-1 | CSVPGTGSGYTF
TRBJ2-5 | TRBV12-3/TRBV12-4 | CASSSGTVGETQYF
TRBJ1-6 | TRBV28 | CASSTTGAGYSPLHF
TRBJ2-1 | TRBV10-3 | CAISESASGRPYNEQFF
TRBJ2-1 | TRBV7-9 | CASSPRLAGGIYNEQFF
TRBJ1-5 | TRBV20-1 | CSASPGQNNQPQHF
TRBJ1-1 | TRBV29-1 | CSVVLQVEAFF
TRBJ2-2 | TRBV7-9 | CASSHLSPERTGELFF
TRBJ2-3 | TRBV7-2 | CASSLAGAGGRGADTQYF
TRBJ2-4 | TRBV20-1 | CSAENTSPTLNIQYF
TRBJ2-2 | TRBV4-3 | CASSQDPRGDTGELFF
TRBJ2-5 | TRBV5-4 | CASSVPGTLEETQYF
TRBJ2-7 | TRBV27 | CASSAGAGEQYF
TRBJ1-5 | TRBV12-3/TRBV12-4 | CASRLGTLSNQPQHF
TRBJ2-1 | TRBV7-2 | CASSLAGQYNEQFF
TRBJ2-1 | TRBV29-1 | CSAERELGNEQFF
TRBJ2-3 | TRBV27 | CASSIQLSNTDTQYF
TRBJ2-1 | TRBV25-1 | CASSADAFGTSVWNEQFF
TRBJ2-3 | TRBV10-3 | CAIMINRGKDTQYF
TRBJ1-2 | TRBV20-1 | CSATRGGRNYGYTF
TRBJ2-7 | TRBV3-1 | CVSSQDSTTGREQYF
TRBJ2-6 | TRBV12-3/TRBV12-4 | CASPLSSGANVLTF
TRBJ2-7 | TRBV10-3 | CAISETGSGSSSYEQYF
TRBJ2-3 | TRBV5-1 | CASSLNVGTPTSDTQYF
TRBJ2-7 | TRBV6-1 | CASSIFSGESYEQYF
TRBJ2-6 | TRBV7-2 | CASSSGQGVVANVLTF
TRBJ2-3 | TRBV3-1 | CASSQFRGKDTQYF
TRBJ1-2 | TRBV12-3/TRBV12-4 | CASSLSRADGYTF
TRBJ2-3 | TRBV4-3 | CASSPTKLPDTQYF
TRBJ2-5 | TRBV7-9 | CASMGTSASGRRGTQYF
TRBJ2-1 | TRBV6-2/TRBV6-3 | CASSSYRESYNEQFF
TRBJ2-7 | TRBV20-1 | CSARGQGVEQYF
TRBJ2-7 | TRBV18 | CASSPLIQDHEQYF
TRBJ2-1 | TRBV5-1 | CASREGSDEQFF
TRBJ1-6 | TRBV18 | CASSPAGGAPLHF
TRBJ2-5 | TRBV12-3/TRBV12-4 | CASSPGQFLYQETQYF